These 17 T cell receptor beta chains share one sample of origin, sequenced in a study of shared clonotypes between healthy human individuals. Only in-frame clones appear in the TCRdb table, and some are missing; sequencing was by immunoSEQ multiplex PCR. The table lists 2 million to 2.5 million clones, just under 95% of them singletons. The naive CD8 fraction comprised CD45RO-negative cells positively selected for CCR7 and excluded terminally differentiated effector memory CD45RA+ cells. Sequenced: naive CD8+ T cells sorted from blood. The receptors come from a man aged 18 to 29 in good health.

The CDR3 spells CASSPGGVAEAFF. DNA of the CDR3: TGTGCCAGCAGCCCCGGGGGGGTCGCTGAAGCTTTCTTT. The genes are TRBV5-4 and TRBJ1-1; possibly TRBD1 for D (5 bases). This CDR3 contains 13 residues. Looked up from germline, CDR1 is SGHNT and CDR2 is YYREEE (reference sequence). With 4 bases removed from V and 6 bases from J, the gap between germline ends came to 13 bases.

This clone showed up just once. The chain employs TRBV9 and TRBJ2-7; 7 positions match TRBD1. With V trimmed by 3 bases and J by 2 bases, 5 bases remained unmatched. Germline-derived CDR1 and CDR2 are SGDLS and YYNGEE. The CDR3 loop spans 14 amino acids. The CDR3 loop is CASSGTGDTYEQYF. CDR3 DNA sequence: TGTGCCAGCAGCGGGACAGGAGATACCTACGAGCAGTACTTC.

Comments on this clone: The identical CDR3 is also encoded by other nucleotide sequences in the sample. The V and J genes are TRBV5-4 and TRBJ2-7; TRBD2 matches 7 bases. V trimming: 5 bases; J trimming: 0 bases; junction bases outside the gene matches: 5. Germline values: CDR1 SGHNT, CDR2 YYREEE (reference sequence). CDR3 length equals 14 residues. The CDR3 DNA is TGTGCCAGCAGTTCCGGGACTAACTCCTACGAGCAGTACTTC. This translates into CASSSGTNSYEQYF.

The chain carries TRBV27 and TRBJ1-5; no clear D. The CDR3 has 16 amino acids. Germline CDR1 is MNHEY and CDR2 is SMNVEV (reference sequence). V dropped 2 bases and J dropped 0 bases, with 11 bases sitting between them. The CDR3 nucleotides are TGTGCCAGCAGTTTAGGCAGCACGGGTAGCAATCAGCCCCAGCATTTT. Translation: CASSLGSTGSNQPQHF.

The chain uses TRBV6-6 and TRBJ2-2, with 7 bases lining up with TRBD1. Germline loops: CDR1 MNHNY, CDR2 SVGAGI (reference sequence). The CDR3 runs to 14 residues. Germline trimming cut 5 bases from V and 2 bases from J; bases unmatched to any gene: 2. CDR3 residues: CASSHRGNTGELFF. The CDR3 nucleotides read TGTGCCAGCAGTCACAGGGGAAACACCGGGGAGCTGTTTTTT.

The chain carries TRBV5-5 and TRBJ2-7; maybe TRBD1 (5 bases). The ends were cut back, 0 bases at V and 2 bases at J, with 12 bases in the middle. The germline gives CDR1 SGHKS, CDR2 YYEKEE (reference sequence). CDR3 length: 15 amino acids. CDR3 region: CASSLAAGPTYEQYF. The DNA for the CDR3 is TGTGCCAGCAGCTTGGCCGCAGGGCCAACCTACGAGCAGTACTTC.

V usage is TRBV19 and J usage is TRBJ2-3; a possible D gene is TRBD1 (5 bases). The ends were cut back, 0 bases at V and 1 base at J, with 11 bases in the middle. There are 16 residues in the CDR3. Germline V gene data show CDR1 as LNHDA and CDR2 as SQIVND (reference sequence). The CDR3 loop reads CASSIDLGARTDTQYF. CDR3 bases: TGTGCCAGTAGTATAGATCTTGGGGCCCGCACAGATACGCAGTATTTT.

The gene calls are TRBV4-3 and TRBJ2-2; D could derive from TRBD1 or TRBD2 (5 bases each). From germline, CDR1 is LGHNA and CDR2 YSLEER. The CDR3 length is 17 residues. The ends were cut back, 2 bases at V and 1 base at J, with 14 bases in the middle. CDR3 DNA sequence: TGCGCCAGCAGCCAACAGAGGGACCTGGTGAACACCGGGGAGCTGTTTTTT. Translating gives CASSQQRDLVNTGELFF.

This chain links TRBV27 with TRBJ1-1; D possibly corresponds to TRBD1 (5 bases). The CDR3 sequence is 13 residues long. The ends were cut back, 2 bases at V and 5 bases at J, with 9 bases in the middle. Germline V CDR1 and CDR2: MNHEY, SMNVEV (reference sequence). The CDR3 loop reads CASSLGAHTEAFF. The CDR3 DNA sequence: TGTGCCAGCAGTTTAGGGGCGCATACTGAAGCTTTCTTT.

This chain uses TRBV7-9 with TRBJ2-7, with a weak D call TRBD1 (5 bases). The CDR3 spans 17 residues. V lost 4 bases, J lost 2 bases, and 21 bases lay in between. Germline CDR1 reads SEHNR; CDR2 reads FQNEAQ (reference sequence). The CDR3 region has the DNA TGTGCCAGCAGCTCCGCACTCCTCGCGACAGAGACCTACGAGCAGTACTTC. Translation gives CASSSALLATETYEQYF.

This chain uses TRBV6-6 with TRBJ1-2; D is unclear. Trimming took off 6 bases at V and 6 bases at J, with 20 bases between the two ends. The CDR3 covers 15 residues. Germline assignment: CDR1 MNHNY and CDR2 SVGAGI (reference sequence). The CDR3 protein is CASSPKGEGRDGYTF. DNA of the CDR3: TGTGCCAGCAGCCCGAAAGGTGAAGGGCGGGATGGCTACACCTTC.

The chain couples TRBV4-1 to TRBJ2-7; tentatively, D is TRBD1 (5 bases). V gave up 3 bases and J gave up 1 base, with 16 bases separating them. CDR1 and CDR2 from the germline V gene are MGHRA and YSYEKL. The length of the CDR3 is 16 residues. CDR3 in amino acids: CASSQTHQGESYEQYF. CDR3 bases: TGCGCCAGCAGCCAGACCCACCAGGGCGAATCCTACGAGCAGTACTTC.

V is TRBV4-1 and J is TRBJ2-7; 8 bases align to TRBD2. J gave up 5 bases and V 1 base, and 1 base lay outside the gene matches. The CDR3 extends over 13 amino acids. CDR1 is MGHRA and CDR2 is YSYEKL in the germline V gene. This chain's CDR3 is CASSQAREDEQYF. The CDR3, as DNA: TGCGCCAGCAGCCAAGCGCGGGAGGACGAGCAGTACTTC.

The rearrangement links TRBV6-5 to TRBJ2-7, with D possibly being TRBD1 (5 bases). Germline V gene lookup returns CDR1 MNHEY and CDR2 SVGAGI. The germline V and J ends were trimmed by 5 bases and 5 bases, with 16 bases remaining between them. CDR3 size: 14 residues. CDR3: CASSAPDSIHEQYF. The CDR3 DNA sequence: TGTGCCAGCAGTGCCCCCGACAGTATCCACGAGCAGTACTTC.

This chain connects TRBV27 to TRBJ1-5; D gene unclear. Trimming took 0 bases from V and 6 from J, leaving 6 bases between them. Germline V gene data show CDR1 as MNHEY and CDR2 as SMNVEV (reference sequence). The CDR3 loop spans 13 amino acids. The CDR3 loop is CASSLSGPQPQHF. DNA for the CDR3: TGTGCCAGCAGTTTATCAGGCCCTCAGCCCCAGCATTTT.

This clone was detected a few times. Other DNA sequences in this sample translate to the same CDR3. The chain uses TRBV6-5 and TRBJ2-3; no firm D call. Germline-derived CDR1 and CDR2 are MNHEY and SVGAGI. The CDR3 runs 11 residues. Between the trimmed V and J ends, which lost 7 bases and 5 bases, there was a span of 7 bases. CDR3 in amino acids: CASTRGDTQYF. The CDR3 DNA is TGTGCCAGCACTCGTGGAGATACGCAGTATTTT.

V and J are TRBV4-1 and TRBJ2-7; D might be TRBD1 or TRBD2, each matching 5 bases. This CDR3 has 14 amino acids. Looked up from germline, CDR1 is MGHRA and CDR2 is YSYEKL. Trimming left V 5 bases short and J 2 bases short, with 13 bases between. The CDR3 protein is CASSVRDAAYEQYF. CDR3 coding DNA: TGCGCCAGCAGCGTCCGGGACGCGGCCTACGAGCAGTACTTC.